The clone carrying this T cell receptor beta chain was observed a handful of times. The data were obtained in a study of response to subunit inactivated influenza vaccine. TCRdb reprocessed the RT-PCR reads with MiXCR, giving one entry per CDR3 protein. The sample lists over 150,000 distinct CDR3 sequences; around an eighth were seen once. CDR3 length: 14 amino acids. With 5 bases removed from V and 8 bases from J, the gap between germline ends came to 15 bases. CDR1 SEHNR and CDR2 FQNEAQ come from the germline V gene (reference sequence). The sequence came from a man in his fifties who received an inactivated influenza vaccine. The genes are TRBV7-9 and TRBJ1-4; perhaps TRBD1 as D (6 bases). This material consisted of CD8+ T cells sorted from PBMCs, taken around 5 days after vaccination. DNA for the CDR3: TGTGCCAGCAGCCCCACAGGGTTTACGGAAAAACTGTTTTTT. Encoded protein: CASSPTGFTEKLFF.